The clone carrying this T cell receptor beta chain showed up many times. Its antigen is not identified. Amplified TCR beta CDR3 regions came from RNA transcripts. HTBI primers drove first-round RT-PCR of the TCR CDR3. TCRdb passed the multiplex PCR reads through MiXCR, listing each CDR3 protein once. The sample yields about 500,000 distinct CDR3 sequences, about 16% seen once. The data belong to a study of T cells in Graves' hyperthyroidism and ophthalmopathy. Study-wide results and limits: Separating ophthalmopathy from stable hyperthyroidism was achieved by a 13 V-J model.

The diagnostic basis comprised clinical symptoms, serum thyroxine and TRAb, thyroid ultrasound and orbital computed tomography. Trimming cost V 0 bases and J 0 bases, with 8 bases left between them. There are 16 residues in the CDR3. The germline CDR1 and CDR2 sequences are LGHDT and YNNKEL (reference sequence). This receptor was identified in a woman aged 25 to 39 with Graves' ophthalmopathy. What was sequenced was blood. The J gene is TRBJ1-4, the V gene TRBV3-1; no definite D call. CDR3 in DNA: TGTGCCAGCAGCCAAGAGCCAGCTGCAACTAATGAAAAACTGTTTTTT. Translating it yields CASSQEPAATNEKLFF. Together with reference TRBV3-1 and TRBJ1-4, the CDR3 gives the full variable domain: DTAVSQTPKYLVTQMGNDKSIKCEQNLGHDTMYWYKQDSKKFLKIMFSYNNKELIINETVPNRFSPKSPDKAHLNLHINSLELGDSAVYFCASSQEPAATNEKLFFGSGTQLSVL.